Each of the 23 T cell receptor beta chains below was sequenced from the same sample in a study of Graves' ophthalmopathy and Graves' hyperthyroidism. The authors amplified TCR beta CDR3 regions from RNA transcripts. The first-round RT-PCR employed HTBI primers together with the Qiagen OneStep RT-PCR kit. A multiplex PCR was then performed as the second round. TCRdb re-called the multiplex PCR reads through MiXCR, storing one row per CDR3 protein. The sample yields 620,000 or so distinct CDR3 sequences, about 20% seen once. The sample taken for sequencing was peripheral blood. Receptor source: a woman under 30 with stable Graves' hyperthyroidism. Some clones in this sample may be carry-over from other donors' samples.

This clonotype was counted at least ten times. The chain employs TRBV6-1 and TRBJ2-7; D remains ambiguous. CDR1 is MNHNS, CDR2 SASEGT, per germline. Trimming stripped 2 bases from V and 3 bases from J, with 11 bases between. The CDR3 consists of 14 residues. CDR3 sequence: CASSEYELDYEQYF. As DNA, the CDR3 is TGTGCCAGCAGTGAATACGAGCTGGACTACGAGCAGTACTTC.

Turning to this clonotype: A read error may produce the germline difference seen at one junction end. The genes are TRBV6-1 and TRBJ2-7; no reliable D call. Germline V gene lookup returns CDR1 MNHNS and CDR2 SASEGT. This CDR3 is built from 11 residues. The chain's CDR3 is CAGSEIYEQYF. CDR3 coding DNA: TGTGCCGGCAGTGAGATTTACGAGCAGTACTTC.

This clonotype appeared a single time. The rearrangement uses TRBV20-1 and TRBJ1-1, with D unclear. The CDR3 has 12 residues. Germline assignment: CDR1 DFQATT and CDR2 SNEGSKA (reference sequence). V was clipped by 2 bases and J by 5 bases, with 9 bases between them. This chain's CDR3 is CSARTLGTEAFF. The DNA of the CDR3 is TGCAGTGCTAGAACCCTTGGGACTGAAGCTTTCTTT.

V gene TRBV3-1 combines with J gene TRBJ2-2; D gene uncertain. The CDR3 consists of 14 residues. Looked up from germline, CDR1 is LGHDT and CDR2 is YNNKEL (reference sequence). V was clipped by 3 bases and J by 6 bases, with 11 bases between them. This CDR3 reads CASSQPGPAGELFF. In DNA, the CDR3 is TGTGCCAGCAGCCAGCCTGGGCCCGCCGGGGAGCTGTTTTTT.

The chain joins TRBV27 to TRBJ1-3; the D gene is possibly TRBD1 (5 bases). Trimming took off 2 bases at V and 3 bases at J, with 11 bases between the two ends. Germline V gene sequence: CDR1 MNHEY, CDR2 SMNVEV (reference sequence). CDR3 length: 15 residues. CDR3 sequence (DNA): TGTGCCAGCAGTTTAAAAGCAGGGTTTGGAAACACCATATATTTT. Translation: CASSLKAGFGNTIYF.

This clonotype was detected ten times or more. The V gene is TRBV30, the J gene TRBJ1-1; a weak D match, TRBD1 (5 bases). V lost 4 bases, J lost 4 bases, and 10 bases lay in between. Germline CDR1 reads GTSNPN; CDR2 reads SVGIG (reference sequence). CDR3 length: 12 residues. The CDR3 is CAWKEGTTEAFF. CDR3 nucleotides: TGTGCCTGGAAAGAGGGGACCACTGAAGCTTTCTTT.

This clonotype showed up many times. The rearrangement joins TRBV20-1 to TRBJ2-7; weak D call: TRBD1 (5 bases). V was shortened by 3 bases and J by 7 bases, with 16 bases between the two germline ends. This CDR3 is 13 amino acids long. CDR1 is DFQATT, CDR2 SNEGSKA, per germline (reference sequence). Written as DNA, the CDR3 is TGCAGTGCTAGGAGTGGGCAGGGATGGGAGCAGTACTTC. Protein: CSARSGQGWEQYF.

V usage is TRBV15 and J usage is TRBJ1-5, with TRBD1 matching 8 bases. In germline, CDR1 is LNHNV, CDR2 YYDKDF (reference sequence). This CDR3 spans 15 amino acids. V was pared by 4 bases and J by 4 bases, with 6 bases of the junction left unmatched. The CDR3 region has the DNA TGTGCCACCAGCACAAGCAGGGGGCGGAATCAGCCCCAGCATTTT. As protein: CATSTSRGRNQPQHF.

Details on this clonotype: A single base separates this from a much larger clone, so it may be a read error. As the CDR3 is not closed by the conserved phenylalanine or tryptophan, this likely results from a read error. The CDR3 loop reads CSVENQPQHV. As DNA, the CDR3 is TGCAGCGTAGAAAATCAGCCCCAGCATGTT. This chain joins TRBV20-1 and TRBJ1-5, with unresolved D. Germline V lookup: CDR1 DFQATT, CDR2 SNEGSKA (reference sequence). The CDR3 has 10 residues.

The chain couples TRBV6-2 or TRBV6-3 to TRBJ2-5; 13 bases map to TRBD2. With V trimmed by 7 bases and J by 5 bases, 22 bases remained unmatched. CDR1 is MNHEY, CDR2 SVGEGT, per germline. The CDR3 sequence is 20 residues long. The CDR3 is CASTSPGGRGGLAGWETQYF. The CDR3 nucleotides read TGTGCCAGCACCTCTCCGGGTGGCAGGGGGGGACTAGCGGGATGGGAGACCCAGTACTTC.

This clonotype occurred many times. One end of the junction varies from germline; a read error may be responsible. The chain employs TRBV18 and TRBJ1-2; 8 nucleotides align to TRBD1. Looked up from germline, CDR1 is KGHSH and CDR2 is LQKENI. The CDR3 totals 15 residues. The CDR3 coding sequence is TGTGCCAGCTCATCACCGGGACAGGAGATAGAGGGCTACACCTTC. Translation gives CASSSPGQEIEGYTF.

CDR3 nucleotide sequence: TGCGCCAGCAGCTTGCGTGCAGGGACGGGGGAGACCCAGTACTTC. Translated, it gives CASSLRAGTGETQYF. This chain joins TRBV5-1 and TRBJ2-5; D may match TRBD1 or TRBD2 (5 bases each). Germline V lookup: CDR1 SGHRS, CDR2 YFSETQ. CDR3 length equals 15 residues. Trimming removed 1 base at V and 5 bases at J, with 15 bases between.

This clonotype was seen repeatedly, ten times or more. The chain is built from TRBV12-3 or TRBV12-4 and TRBJ2-2, with unresolved D. The CDR3 totals 11 residues. V lost 2 bases to trimming and J lost 8 bases, with 3 bases between them. The CDR3 coding sequence is TGTGCCAGCAGTTTACGGGGGGAGCTGTTTTTT. Protein: CASSLRGELFF.

In its sample, this clonotype was seen many times. The chain employs TRBV5-1 and TRBJ2-2, with 8 bases fitting TRBD2. The V gene end was trimmed by 4 bases and the J gene end by 4 bases; junction bases not matched to a gene: 6. Looked up from germline, CDR1 is SGHRS and CDR2 is YFSETQ. The CDR3 is 15 amino acids. The CDR3 DNA reads TGCGCCAGCAGCCCTATAGCGGGGAGCACCGGGGAGCTGTTTTTT. It is translated as CASSPIAGSTGELFF.

Ten or more counts support this clonotype. Given a much more abundant clone one base away, this may be a read error. This is likely a read error, given that the CDR3 carries no conserved phenylalanine or tryptophan at its end. The rearrangement joins TRBV20-1 to TRBJ2-5; maybe TRBD1 (8 bases). Trimming removed 5 bases from V and 5 bases from J, with 15 bases in between. The CDR3 consists of 13 residues. Germline V gene sequence: CDR1 DFQATT, CDR2 SNEGSKA (reference sequence). CDR3 nucleotide sequence: TGCAGTGCTTTGACAGGGGAGGGCGAGACCCAGTACTCC. Translating it yields CSALTGEGETQYS.

DNA of the CDR3: TGTGCCAGCAGGACGACAGGGAATAGCAATCAGCCCCAGCATTTT. The encoded protein is CASRTTGNSNQPQHF. This chain joins TRBV6-1 and TRBJ1-5, with 7 bases identical to TRBD1. This CDR3 region has 15 residues. The J segment lost 0 bases and the V segment lost 6 bases, leaving 5 bases of the junction unmatched. Germline V gene lookup returns CDR1 MNHNS and CDR2 SASEGT.

V and J are TRBV15 and TRBJ1-3; a weak D match, TRBD1 (5 bases). This CDR3 comprises 13 residues. CDR1 LNHNV and CDR2 YYDKDF come from the germline V gene (reference sequence). V was trimmed by 0 bases and J by 8 bases, leaving 8 bases between them. The CDR3 DNA follows: TGTGCCACCAGCAGAGAGAGGGGTGACACCATATATTTT. It codes for CATSRERGDTIYF.

The chain employs TRBV2 and TRBJ1-1; D remains unclear. Per the germline V gene, CDR1 is SNHLY and CDR2 is FYNNEI. The V and J ends lost 5 bases and 2 bases respectively, with 18 bases between them. The CDR3 spans 16 residues. The CDR3, as DNA: TGTGCCAGCAGTTTACGGGAGATCGGGCTTAACACTGAAGCTTTCTTT. Its translation: CASSLREIGLNTEAFF. The variable domain in full, with the rest retrieved from reference TRBV2 and TRBJ1-1, is EPEVTQTPSHQVTQMGQEVILRCVPISNHLYFYWYRQILGQKVEFLVSFYNNEISEKSEIFDDQFSVERPDGSNFTLKIRSTKLEDSAMYFCASSLREIGLNTEAFFGQGTRLTVV.

In this sample, this clonotype turned up many times. The chain is built from TRBV6-5 and TRBJ1-1; D remains ambiguous. The V gene lost 6 bases and the J gene lost 3 bases, with 8 bases spanning the gap. Germline CDR1 is MNHEY and CDR2 is SVGAGI. The CDR3 loop spans 12 amino acids. The CDR3 bases are TGTGCCAGCAGCCGCAGAGACACTGAAGCTTTCTTT. Translated, it gives CASSRRDTEAFF.

This clonotype was found many times. V and J are TRBV20-1 and TRBJ1-1, with a tentative D call TRBD1 (5 bases). Germline V gene sequence: CDR1 DFQATT, CDR2 SNEGSKA (reference sequence). The length of the CDR3 is 15 residues. Trimming left V 0 bases short and J 10 bases short, with 21 bases between. The CDR3 DNA reads TGCAGTGCTAGAGATCTGGGAGGGTCGGGGCAGGGAGCTTTCTTT. Protein product: CSARDLGGSGQGAFF.

This clonotype was found many times. Being one base from a much bigger clone, this may be a read error. For the CDR3, the DNA is TGTGCCAGCAAAGAGAGCACTGAAGCTTTCTTT. Its protein is CASKESTEAFF. The rearrangement links TRBV12-3 or TRBV12-4 to TRBJ1-1, with D unresolved. The germline V and J ends were trimmed by 7 bases and 4 bases, with 7 bases remaining between them. This CDR3 region has 11 residues.

This clonotype was seen more than once but under ten times. The J gene is TRBJ1-2, the V gene TRBV12-3 or TRBV12-4, with TRBD1 identical over 7 bases. Unmatched junction bases numbered 7, after V lost 6 bases and J lost 3 bases. The CDR3 is made up of 14 amino acids. The CDR3 region has the DNA TGTGCCAGCAGCAATCCGACAGGGTACTATGGCTACACCTTC. Translating it yields CASSNPTGYYGYTF.

This clonotype was picked up one time. This may stem from a read error, because a much larger clone lies one nucleotide away. This chain links TRBV4-1 with TRBJ1-6; D unresolved. The CDR3 covers 15 residues. The germline CDR1 and CDR2 sequences are MGHRA and YSYEKL. The ends were cut back, 1 base at V and 6 bases at J, with 10 bases in the middle. CDR3 DNA sequence: TGCGCCAGCAGCCAAGGGTCAGTGATTAATTCACCCCTCCACTTT. It encodes CASSQGSVINSPLHF.